The following is a TCR beta chain sequence with its context. Its antigen remains unidentified. Germline V lookup: CDR1 DFQATT, CDR2 SNEGSKA (reference sequence). The CDR3 length is 12 residues. The data belong to a study of post-analysis software for immune sequencing data. Study details: Relapsing-remitting, secondary progressive and progressive-relapsing multiple sclerosis were all included among the disease courses. The study's findings and limits: Patients had higher frequencies than controls of about five TRBV segments, including TRBV5-6, TRBV5-1 and TRBV20-1.

Researchers reported that TCR beta cDNA libraries carried unique molecular identifiers. TCRdb reprocessed the PCR reads with MiXCR, giving one entry per CDR3 protein. The data hold fewer than 850,000 distinct CDR3 sequences, with approximately 30% observed a single time. The sequencing sample was made of blood. The rearrangement uses TRBV20-1 and TRBJ2-7; 7 bases are shared with TRBD1. The J call may be incorrect, as the DNA end agrees better with TRBJ2-5. This TCR came from a girl aged 5 to 17 with multiple sclerosis. The DNA of the CDR3 is TGCAGTGCAGATAGACAGGGAGAGACCCAGTACTTC. Protein sequence: CSADRQGETQYF.